These 19 T cell receptor beta chains were all obtained from the same sample, sequenced in a study of blood T cell repertoires in COVID-19. TCRdb's table, derived via immunoSEQ multiplex PCR, lists solely in-frame clones and lacks some. The data contain under 300,000 clones, about 90% of them singletons. The specimen sequenced was PBMCs or T cells enriched from blood (not recorded which). These receptors were collected from a woman aged 40 to 55 who had been exposed to COVID-19.

As for this clone: The sample carries other DNA sequences with the same CDR3. Here the CDR3 DNA reads TGCGCCAGCAGCCAAGACCTGCAGGTCCGGGGAGGCTACACCTTC. It is translated as CASSQDLQVRGGYTF. V usage is TRBV4-3 and J usage is TRBJ1-2; D is ambiguous. This CDR3 is built from 15 residues. V was shortened by 0 bases and J by 8 bases, with 16 bases between the two germline ends. Per the germline V gene, CDR1 is LGHNA and CDR2 is YSLEER.

This chain uses TRBV5-1 with TRBJ1-1; 7 nucleotides match TRBD1. V lost 4 bases and J lost 4; bases outside the gene matches: 7. The CDR3 spans 14 residues. Germline V lookup: CDR1 SGHRS, CDR2 YFSETQ. The CDR3 loop is CASSQTGYGTEAFF. The CDR3 DNA follows: TGCGCCAGCAGCCAGACAGGGTATGGCACTGAAGCTTTCTTT.

The chain has TRBV2 and TRBJ2-5, with a tentative D call TRBD2 (6 bases). From germline, CDR1 is SNHLY and CDR2 FYNNEI. CDR3 length equals 14 residues. With 1 base removed from V and 2 bases from J, the gap between germline ends came to 8 bases. CDR3 coding DNA: TGTGCCAGCAGTGAAGGACTAGTACAAGAGACCCAGTACTTC. It is translated as CASSEGLVQETQYF.

The gene calls are TRBV19 and TRBJ2-1; maybe TRBD2 (7 bases). Germline values: CDR1 LNHDA, CDR2 SQIVND (reference sequence). Trimming stripped 5 bases from V and 9 bases from J, with 23 bases between. The CDR3 spans 16 residues. The CDR3 DNA reads as TGTGCCAGTAGTCCCCCCTTGGGGGAGGGGGGAATTGAGCAGTTCTTC. This translates into CASSPPLGEGGIEQFF.

This clone was counted once. J is TRBJ1-1 and V is TRBV7-2; D is unclear. The germline V gene has CDR1 SGHTA and CDR2 FQGNSA. V lost 2 bases and J 2 bases, leaving 9 bases between the germline ends. This CDR3 has 14 residues. This CDR3 reads CASSLFSVNTEAFF. The CDR3 nucleotides are TGTGCCAGCAGCTTATTCTCGGTTAACACTGAAGCTTTCTTT.

The chain employs TRBV29-1 and TRBJ1-1; D unclear. V was shortened by 3 bases and J by 8 bases, with 10 bases between the two germline ends. The CDR3 spans 11 residues. CDR1 is SQVTM and CDR2 is ANQGSEA in the germline V gene. The CDR3 DNA reads as TGCAGCGTTGATGGAGCCGCCGAAGCTTTCTTT. Translated, it gives CSVDGAAEAFF.

The chain couples TRBV9 to TRBJ2-5; no clear D. This CDR3 has 14 amino acids. Germline assignment: CDR1 SGDLS and CDR2 YYNGEE. The V and J ends lost 0 bases and 0 bases respectively, with 6 bases between them. The CDR3 DNA reads as TGTGCCAGCAGCGTAGATAACTACCAAGAGACCCAGTACTTC. Encoded protein: CASSVDNYQETQYF.

The chain links TRBV6-5 to TRBJ2-5; 9 bases line up with TRBD1. CDR1 is MNHEY and CDR2 is SVGAGI in the germline V gene. CDR3 size: 13 residues. This CDR3 is CATHRGQKETQYF. The CDR3 coding sequence is TGTGCTACCCACAGGGGGCAGAAAGAGACCCAGTACTTC.

The V gene is TRBV10-2, the J gene TRBJ2-3; 7 bases are a match to TRBD2. The CDR3 spans 14 residues. Germline CDR1 reads WSHSY; CDR2 reads SAAADI. V was clipped by 2 bases and J by 3 bases; unmatched bases: 2. CDR3 sequence (DNA): TGCGCCAGCAGTGAGGACGGGAGGACAGATACGCAGTATTTT. Protein product: CASSEDGRTDTQYF.

This chain joins TRBV7-6 and TRBJ2-1; 8 positions agree with TRBD1. V dropped 5 bases and J dropped 7; count of bases not matched to a gene: 10. Per germline, CDR1 SGHVS and CDR2 FNYEAQ. The CDR3 has 15 residues. The CDR3 DNA reads as TGTGCCAGCAGCCTGGAAGGACAGGGTGCGAATGAGCAGTTCTTC. It codes for CASSLEGQGANEQFF.

This chain connects TRBV28 to TRBJ1-1; D not resolved. The germline V gene has CDR1 MDHEN and CDR2 SYDVKM. This CDR3 spans 12 amino acids. V dropped 3 bases and J dropped 3 bases, with 5 bases sitting between them. The CDR3 nucleotides read TGTGCCAGCAGTTTCGGGGACACTGAAGCTTTCTTT. Amino acids: CASSFGDTEAFF.

This clone was seen at least ten times. The rearrangement links TRBV30 to TRBJ2-3; D is undetermined. CDR3 length: 15 residues. In germline, CDR1 is GTSNPN, CDR2 SVGIG (reference sequence). Deletions cut 1 base from V and 0 bases from J, with 11 bases between. The CDR3 protein is CAWSGVALSTDTQYF. Here the CDR3 DNA reads TGTGCCTGGAGTGGGGTAGCTCTAAGCACAGATACGCAGTATTTT.

CDR3 residues: CASSETKAYGYTF. DNA of the CDR3: TGTGCCAGCAGTGAGACAAAAGCCTATGGCTACACCTTC. The chain uses TRBV28 and TRBJ1-2; D unclear. Looked up from germline, CDR1 is MDHEN and CDR2 is SYDVKM. This CDR3 is built from 13 residues. Trimming cost V 5 bases and J 4 bases, with 11 bases left between them.

The gene calls are TRBV7-2 and TRBJ2-5; the D gene is possibly TRBD1 (7 bases). The CDR3 is made up of 16 amino acids. Germline V lookup: CDR1 SGHTA, CDR2 FQGNSA. The ends were cut back, 5 bases at V and 4 bases at J, with 20 bases in the middle. The CDR3 here is CASSVTRGEWGETQYF. The CDR3 bases are TGTGCCAGCAGCGTAACCAGGGGGGAATGGGGAGAGACCCAGTACTTC.

This CDR3 reads CASSPGGGTQYF. CDR3 DNA: TGTGCCAGCAGCCCCGGGGGGGGTACGCAGTATTTT. This chain connects TRBV9 to TRBJ2-3; TRBD2 agrees at 8 bases. V shed 4 bases and J 8 bases; nucleotides not matched to a gene: 3. The CDR3 is made up of 12 amino acids. In germline, CDR1 is SGDLS, CDR2 YYNGEE.

The J gene is TRBJ1-1, the V gene TRBV19; TRBD1 is a possible D gene (6 bases). CDR3 length equals 13 residues. From germline, CDR1 is LNHDA and CDR2 SQIVND (reference sequence). V was clipped by 5 bases and J by 1 base, with 8 bases between them. Here the CDR3 DNA reads TGTGCCAGTAGTTTCAGGGGGAACACTGAAGCTTTCTTT. It codes for CASSFRGNTEAFF.

The chain combines TRBV6-5 with TRBJ1-4, with D perhaps matching TRBD1 (5 bases). The V end was cut by 4 bases, the J end by 8 bases, with 17 bases between. The germline CDR1 and CDR2 sequences are MNHEY and SVGAGI. The CDR3 loop spans 15 amino acids. The CDR3 sequence: CASSLRRGGDEKLFF. For the CDR3, the DNA is TGTGCCAGCAGTTTAAGGCGGGGCGGTGACGAAAAACTGTTTTTT.

The V gene is TRBV24-1, the J gene TRBJ2-5; 11 bases agree with TRBD2. The CDR3 has 16 residues. With 1 base clipped from V and 3 bases from J, the junction kept 3 bases outside the gene matches. Germline CDR1 KGHDR, CDR2 SFDVKD. CDR3 amino acids: CATSDFSGRGEETQYF. The CDR3, as DNA: TGTGCCACCAGTGATTTTAGCGGGAGGGGAGAAGAGACCCAGTACTTC.

This clone appeared a single time. The chain carries TRBV11-1 and TRBJ2-1, with unresolved D. Germline V gene data show CDR1 as SGHAT and CDR2 as FQDESV (reference sequence). The V end was cut by 0 bases, the J end by 6 bases, with 6 bases between. The CDR3 loop spans 13 amino acids. CDR3 bases: TGTGCCAGCAGCTTAGCTTTAGTCAATGAGCAGTTCTTC. Its protein product is CASSLALVNEQFF.